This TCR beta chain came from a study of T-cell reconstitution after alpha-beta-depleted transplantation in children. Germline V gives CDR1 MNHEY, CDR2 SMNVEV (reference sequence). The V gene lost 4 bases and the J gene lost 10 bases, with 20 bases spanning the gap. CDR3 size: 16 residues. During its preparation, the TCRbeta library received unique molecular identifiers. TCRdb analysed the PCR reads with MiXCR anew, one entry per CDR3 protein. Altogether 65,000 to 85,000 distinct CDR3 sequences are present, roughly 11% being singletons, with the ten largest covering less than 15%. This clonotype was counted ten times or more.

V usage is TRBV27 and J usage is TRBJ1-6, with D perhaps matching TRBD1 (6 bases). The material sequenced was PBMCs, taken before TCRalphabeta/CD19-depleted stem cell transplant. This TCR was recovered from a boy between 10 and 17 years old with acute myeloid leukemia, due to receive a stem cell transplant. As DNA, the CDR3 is TGTGCCAGCAGTTCGAACTATCGGACAGTCCTCTCACCCCTCCACTTT. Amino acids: CASSSNYRTVLSPLHF.